This is a list of T cell receptor beta chains from one sample in a study of T cell responses to AZD1222 COVID-19 vaccine. Libraries were prepared by immunoSEQ multiplex PCR; TCRdb keeps only in-frame clonotypes and omits some of them. The repertoire holds about 140,000 clones, 85% to 90% seen once, with 3.1% in the top ten. Sequences were derived from peripheral blood, sampled 28 days after the second AZD1222 dose. The receptors come from an adult who received the AZD1222 COVID-19 vaccine. The CDR3 runs from the conserved cysteine through the conserved F or W. The order of the fields is clone size, D gene, V gene, J gene, CDR3 DNA, CDR3 protein. D genes are given only for firm matches. Rows give clone size only sometimes, using once, few, many, or a class for an expanded clone.

>-|-|TRBV11-2|TRBJ1-3
TGTGCCAGCAGAGCCGGGGGAGGCCCGTCTGGAAACACCATATATTTT
CASRAGGGPSGNTIYF
>-|-|TRBV12-3/TRBV12-4|TRBJ1-2
TGTGCCACCAGAAGGGGACCGACGATTGGCTACACCTTC
CATRRGPTIGYTF
>-|TRBD2|TRBV7-9|TRBJ2-3
TGTGCCAGCAGCCGGCGGGGGGGCACAGATACGCAGTATTTT
CASSRRGGTDTQYF
>-|-|TRBV4-2|TRBJ1-5
TGTGCCAGCAGCCAAGAGAGGGGGTGGGCCCAGCATTTT
CASSQERGWAQHF
>-|-|TRBV7-2|TRBJ1-2
TGTGCCAGCAGCTTAGATCTACAGGAAGGCTACACCTTC
CASSLDLQEGYTF
>few|TRBD1|TRBV19|TRBJ1-1
TGTGCCAGCTCCGGGACAGGGGGCATCACTGAAGCTTTCTTT
CASSGTGGITEAFF
>-|-|TRBV4-1|TRBJ1-3
TGCGCCAGCAGCCAAACGACAAGTGGTTGGAACACCATATATTTT
CASSQTTSGWNTIYF
>-|TRBD1|TRBV29-1|TRBJ2-5
TGCAGCGGACGACAGGGGGGAGAGACCCAGTACTTC
CSGRQGGETQYF
>-|TRBD1|TRBV6-5|TRBJ1-5
TGTGCCAGCAGGGGACAGGTCAATCAGCCCCAGCATTTT
CASRGQVNQPQHF
>-|TRBD1|TRBV18|TRBJ1-1
TGTGCCAGCTCACTTGACAGGGGCCCCACGAACACTGAAGCTTTCTTT
CASSLDRGPTNTEAFF
>-|-|TRBV18|TRBJ1-4
TGTGCCAGCTCACCATGGGCAGGCGAAGAAAAACTGTTTTTT
CASSPWAGEEKLFF
>-|-|TRBV13|TRBJ1-3
TGTGCCAGCAGCTTAGCTAATCCCGACGACACCATATATTTT
CASSLANPDDTIYF
>-|-|TRBV19|TRBJ2-6
TGTGCCAGTAGTATTTCAGGGCTGGATGGGGCCAACGTCCTGACTTTC
CASSISGLDGANVLTF
>-|TRBD2|TRBV6-4|TRBJ2-3
TGTGCCAGCAGTGGACTAGCGGGAGGCACAGATACGCAGTATTTT
CASSGLAGGTDTQYF
>-|-|TRBV30|TRBJ2-2
TGTGCCTGGAGTGTCTCCTCCACCGGGGAGCTGTTTTTT
CAWSVSSTGELFF
>-|TRBD1|TRBV7-9|TRBJ1-1
TGTGCCAGCAGCGTGTCTCCGGGACAGGGGAACACTGAAGCTTTCTTT
CASSVSPGQGNTEAFF
>-|-|TRBV6-5|TRBJ2-7
TGTGCCAGCAGTTTCGGAATCGAGCAGTACTTC
CASSFGIEQYF
>-|-|TRBV5-1|TRBJ1-3
TGCGCCAGCAGGGGGGCGCGAGGAAACACCATATATTTT
CASRGARGNTIYF
>-|-|TRBV7-2|TRBJ1-6
TGTGCCAGCAGCCTGAGGCCTCCGGGCGGCAGTTCCTATAATTCACCCCTCCACTTT
CASSLRPPGGSSYNSPLHF
>-|-|TRBV28|TRBJ1-5
TGTGCCAGCAGCCACTCCCGGGCGCCCCAGCATTTT
CASSHSRAPQHF
>-|-|TRBV29-1|TRBJ2-7
TGCAGCGTGTCCCCAAAAGCCGGTTTTTCCTACGAGCAGTACTTC
CSVSPKAGFSYEQYF
>-|-|TRBV24-1|TRBJ1-3
TGTGCCACCAGTGATGGCGGTCGTGGAAACACCATATATTTT
CATSDGGRGNTIYF